This T cell receptor beta chain was identified during a study of T cell repertoires in cytomegalovirus infection. About the research overall: Indications of both CMV infection and matching HLA type were provided by public TCR beta signatures.

V gave up 7 bases and J gave up 5 bases, with 15 bases separating them. This CDR3 has 14 residues. TCRdb re-called the reads with MiXCR, one entry per CDR3 protein. The profile shows about 20,000 distinct CDR3 sequences, 42% of them singletons. Notes on this clonotype: Antigen: not known.

General study points: Across the ex vivo response, the dominant clonotypes were HLA-C-restricted CMV-specific TCR beta clonotypes.

This rearrangement joins TRBV12-3 or TRBV12-4 to TRBJ1-5; the D gene is possibly TRBD1 (6 bases). Here the sequenced sample was CD8+ T cells from cultured PBMCs, taken from culture after CMV antigen stimulation. The TCR comes from a human donor in good health (CMV status not recorded). Some clones in this sample may be carry-over from other donors' samples. The CDR3 DNA reads TGTGCCAGCACCATGGGGGGCCAAGATCAGCCCCAGCATTTT. Its protein product is CASTMGGQDQPQHF.